These 16 T cell receptor beta chains were all obtained from the same sample, sequenced in a study of early T cells in non-severe SARS-CoV-2 infection. TCRdb passed the 5' RACE reads through MiXCR, listing each CDR3 protein once. The data contain 80,000 or so distinct CDR3 sequences, roughly a sixth of them singletons. The sample comprised whole blood. These receptors came from an adult who was a healthcare worker with PCR-confirmed SARS-CoV-2 infection or an uninfected control (not recorded which).

This clonotype has only a few counts. The chain recombines TRBV5-4 with TRBJ2-2; TRBD1 might be the D (8 bases). Germline CDR1 reads SGHNT; CDR2 reads YYREEE (reference sequence). V shed 2 bases and J shed 7 bases, with 12 bases lying between them. This CDR3 has 14 amino acids. This CDR3 reads CASSLQGGIGELFF. CDR3 bases: TGTGCCAGCAGCTTACAGGGGGGGATCGGGGAGCTGTTTTTT.

The rearrangement joins TRBV6-1 to TRBJ1-1, with 9 bases aligning to TRBD1. This CDR3 is built from 15 residues. CDR1 MNHNS and CDR2 SASEGT come from the germline V gene. V gave up 4 bases and J gave up 5 bases; unmatched junction bases: 8. The CDR3 region is CASSAYRGPTTEAFF. The CDR3 nucleotides read TGTGCCAGCAGTGCCTACAGGGGGCCGACAACTGAAGCTTTCTTT.

The V gene is TRBV4-1, the J gene TRBJ1-2; the D is unclear. The germline V and J ends were trimmed by 0 bases and 2 bases, with 7 bases remaining between them. Looked up from germline, CDR1 is MGHRA and CDR2 is YSYEKL. This CDR3 is 14 amino acids long. The CDR3 here is CASSQDTANYGYTF. CDR3 DNA sequence: TGCGCCAGCAGCCAAGATACAGCAAACTATGGCTACACCTTC.

This clonotype was seen at least ten times. V and J are TRBV7-9 and TRBJ2-6; D ambiguous. This CDR3 has 17 amino acids. CDR1 and CDR2 (germline): SEHNR, FQNEAQ (reference sequence). V was cut by 4 bases and J by 2 bases, with 15 bases left in between. Written as DNA, the CDR3 is TGTGCCAGCAGCTGGGTGGGATCAGGAGCTGGGGCCAACGTCCTGACTTTC. This codes for CASSWVGSGAGANVLTF.

Here the CDR3 reads CASRWGAENTEAFF. DNA of the CDR3: TGTGCCAGTAGGTGGGGGGCGGAGAACACTGAAGCTTTCTTT. The rearrangement joins TRBV19 to TRBJ1-1; tentative D call: TRBD1 (6 bases). V was cut by 6 bases and J by 1 base, with 12 bases left in between. The CDR3 runs 14 residues. Germline V gives CDR1 LNHDA, CDR2 SQIVND (reference sequence).

The rearrangement links TRBV5-6 to TRBJ2-7; no firm D call. The germline V gene encodes CDR1 SGHDT and CDR2 YYEEEE. CDR3 length equals 16 residues. V was clipped by 2 bases and J by 1 base, with 16 bases between them. CDR3 DNA sequence: TGTGCCAGCAGCTTTTTAGCTATTGGATCATCCTACGAGCAGTACTTC. Protein sequence: CASSFLAIGSSYEQYF.

This chain joins TRBV12-3 or TRBV12-4 and TRBJ2-3; 7 bases are a match to TRBD1. V dropped 6 bases and J dropped 5; count of bases not matched to a gene: 8. The CDR3 consists of 14 residues. The CDR3 DNA is TGTGCCAGCAGGCAAGACAGGGTTCAAGATACGCAGTATTTT. Amino acid sequence: CASRQDRVQDTQYF.

This clonotype showed up many times. This sequence joins TRBV10-1 and TRBJ1-2; D possibly corresponds to TRBD1 (5 bases). The ends were cut back, 8 bases at V and 0 bases at J, with 10 bases in the middle. This CDR3 is built from 13 residues. CDR1 is WNHNN, CDR2 SYGVQD, per germline (reference sequence). The CDR3 protein is CASGAPTNYGYTF. CDR3 DNA: TGCGCCAGCGGGGCACCCACTAACTATGGCTACACCTTC.

The CDR3 DNA reads as TGTGCCAGCAGTGAGGTAGGGGGTACCACTGAAGCTTTCTTT. Translating it yields CASSEVGGTTEAFF. V is TRBV6-4 and J is TRBJ1-1, with TRBD1 as a possible D gene (6 bases). CDR1 MRHNA and CDR2 SNTAGT come from the germline V gene. V dropped 3 bases and J dropped 4 bases, with 12 bases sitting between them. The CDR3 spans 14 residues.

This clonotype was seen a handful of times. J is TRBJ2-1 and V is TRBV28; D possibly corresponds to TRBD2 (5 bases). This CDR3 is 11 amino acids long. The germline CDR1 and CDR2 sequences are MDHEN and SYDVKM. Trimming removed 10 bases at V and 10 bases at J, with 14 bases between. The CDR3 DNA follows: TGTGCCACCCTTACCGTAGCGGAGCAGTTCTTC. Its translation: CATLTVAEQFF.

The chain is built from TRBV25-1 and TRBJ2-5; D unresolved. This CDR3 comprises 10 residues. V was clipped by 6 bases and J by 5 bases, with 4 bases between them. Germline CDR1 and CDR2: MGHDK and SYGVNS. The DNA of the CDR3 is TGTGCCAGCAGCACCGAGACCCAGTACTTC. Translation gives CASSTETQYF.

This clonotype has only a few counts. V usage is TRBV6-2 or TRBV6-3 and J usage is TRBJ1-2; no clear D gene. Trimming shortened V by 5 bases and J by 0 bases, and 10 bases separated the two germline ends. Germline V gene lookup returns CDR1 MNHEY and CDR2 SVGEGT. The CDR3 is made up of 14 amino acids. CDR3 DNA: TGTGCCAGCAGTCATGACGGTTCTAACTATGGCTACACCTTC. Protein product: CASSHDGSNYGYTF.

This sequence joins TRBV18 and TRBJ2-7; TRBD1 matches at 7 bases. With 4 bases clipped from V and 6 bases from J, the junction kept 15 bases outside the gene matches. Per the germline V gene, CDR1 is KGHSH and CDR2 is LQKENI. CDR3 size: 16 residues. CDR3 coding DNA: TGTGCCAGCTCACAACAGACAGGGAAGGTCCTCGGCGAGCAGTACTTC. Translated: CASSQQTGKVLGEQYF. The variable domain in full, completed from reference TRBV18 and TRBJ2-7, reads NAGVMQNPRHLVRRRGQEARLRCSPMKGHSHVYWYRQLPEEGLKFMVYLQKENIIDESGMPKERFSAEFPKEGPSILRIQQVVRGDSAAYFCASSQQTGKVLGEQYFGPGTRLTVT.

There are a few counts of this clonotype. The chain's CDR3 is CSVGDSPYEQYF. The CDR3 DNA sequence: TGCAGCGTTGGGGACAGCCCCTACGAGCAGTACTTC. V gene TRBV29-1 combines with J gene TRBJ2-7; 7 bases fit TRBD1. V gave up 4 bases and J gave up 2 bases; unmatched junction bases: 2. The CDR3 has 12 amino acids. Looked up from germline, CDR1 is SQVTM and CDR2 is ANQGSEA.

At least ten counts were recorded for this clonotype. The chain combines TRBV12-3 or TRBV12-4 with TRBJ1-6; TRBD1 agrees at 7 bases. CDR3 length: 15 amino acids. V lost 4 bases and J lost 7; bases outside the gene matches: 7. CDR3 in DNA: TGTGCCAGCAGTTCCTCGGGACAGTCAAATTCACCCCTCCACTTT. Amino acid sequence: CASSSSGQSNSPLHF.

The chain carries TRBV5-8 and TRBJ1-5; D not resolved. CDR1 is SGHTS and CDR2 is YDEGEE in the germline V gene. With 5 bases removed from V and 2 bases from J, the gap between germline ends came to 14 bases. This CDR3 region has 15 residues. In nucleotides, the CDR3 is TGTGCCAGCAGGAGAGGGAATGTCGGCAATCAGCCCCAGCATTTT. Its translation is CASRRGNVGNQPQHF.